The 26 T cell receptor beta chains presented below share a single source sample, sequenced in a study of kidney transplant recipient with SARS-CoV-2 infection. TCRdb processed the reads anew with MiXCR; each CDR3 protein has one entry. The sample has fewer than 250,000 distinct CDR3 sequences, 25% to 30% seen once; the top ten hold about 7%. Sequencing was performed on a blood sample, taken at baseline and between days 110 and 120 from a kidney transplant recipient. Receptor source: a male patient younger than 45 who had COVID-19 and was a kidney transplant recipient. A subset of T cells may come from the graft donor.

This clonotype was seen ten or more times. V gene TRBV19 combines with J gene TRBJ1-2; a possible D gene is TRBD1 (5 bases). V lost 1 base, J lost 3 bases, and 9 bases lay in between. CDR1 is LNHDA, CDR2 SQIVND, per germline (reference sequence). The CDR3 sequence is 14 residues long. CDR3 in amino acids: CASSIAQEYYGYTF. CDR3 DNA sequence: TGTGCCAGTAGTATAGCACAGGAATACTATGGCTACACCTTC.

This clonotype was found many times. The chain is built from TRBV6-8 and TRBJ2-7, with 7 positions matching TRBD1. The germline CDR1 and CDR2 sequences are MNHGY and SAAAGT. The length of the CDR3 is 11 residues. V lost 6 bases to trimming and J lost 6 bases; unmatched junction nucleotides: 2. CDR3 in amino acids: CASRRQGEQYF. The CDR3 coding sequence is TGTGCCAGCAGGCGACAGGGCGAGCAGTACTTC.

This clonotype turned up a few times. The gene calls are TRBV7-6 and TRBJ2-1; TRBD1 matches at 9 bases. The germline CDR1 and CDR2 sequences are SGHVS and FNYEAQ. This CDR3 has 15 residues. J gave up 7 bases and V 5 bases, and 9 bases lay outside the gene matches. The CDR3 here is CASSILRDRDNEQFF. Here the CDR3 DNA reads TGTGCCAGCAGCATTCTCCGGGACAGGGATAATGAGCAGTTCTTC.

This clonotype showed up many times. This chain uses TRBV2 with TRBJ2-3, with D unclear. The CDR3 spans 14 residues. V shed 7 bases and J shed 2 bases, with 13 bases lying between them. Per germline, CDR1 SNHLY and CDR2 FYNNEI. The CDR3: CASTVRTDTDTQYF. In DNA form, the CDR3 reads TGTGCCAGCACGGTTCGAACGGACACAGATACGCAGTATTTT.

This clonotype was counted only a few times. V usage is TRBV9 and J usage is TRBJ2-1; TRBD2 agrees at 11 bases. Trimming took 4 bases from V and 6 from J; bases not matched to a gene: 6. The CDR3 totals 15 residues. Germline V lookup: CDR1 SGDLS, CDR2 YYNGEE. CDR3 DNA: TGTGCCAGCAGCCGTCTTCTAGCGGGAGGCAATGAGCAGTTCTTC. It specifies CASSRLLAGGNEQFF.

Many counts were recorded for this clonotype. The chain links TRBV5-5 to TRBJ2-7; TRBD2 is a possible D gene (5 bases). The V end lost 0 bases, the J end lost 3 bases, and 16 bases lay between the germline ends. The CDR3 spans 16 residues. Per germline, CDR1 SGHKS and CDR2 YYEKEE (reference sequence). In nucleotides, the CDR3 is TGTGCCAGCAGCTTGGCGGACTCTAGATTCGGCTACGAGCAGTACTTC. This gives the protein CASSLADSRFGYEQYF.

This clonotype has at least ten counts. V usage is TRBV7-2 and J usage is TRBJ1-2; tentatively, D is TRBD1 (5 bases). This CDR3 is 17 amino acids long. Looked up from germline, CDR1 is SGHTA and CDR2 is FQGNSA. Trimming cost V 5 bases and J 4 bases, with 23 bases left between them. The CDR3 DNA is TGTGCCAGCAGCGGGAAAGACAGAGACGGAAAGACCTATGGCTACACCTTC. Translating it yields CASSGKDRDGKTYGYTF.

In this sample, this clonotype turned up many times. The chain has TRBV4-3 and TRBJ1-2; unclear D gene. Germline values: CDR1 LGHNA, CDR2 YSLEER. Trimming left V 5 bases short and J 4 bases short, with 23 bases between. This CDR3 has 17 residues. CDR3 sequence: CASSTAPGRRKTYGYTF. In DNA, the CDR3 is TGCGCCAGCAGCACTGCTCCAGGACGTCGAAAGACCTATGGCTACACCTTC.

This clonotype was seen at least ten times. This chain's CDR3 is CASSDGEGRRKTYGYTF. CDR3 bases: TGCGCCAGCAGCGATGGGGAAGGACGTCGAAAGACCTATGGCTACACCTTC. V usage is TRBV4-3 and J usage is TRBJ1-2; D uncertain. Between the trimmed V and J ends, which lost 5 bases and 4 bases, there was a span of 23 bases. The germline CDR1 and CDR2 sequences are LGHNA and YSLEER. This CDR3 has 17 amino acids.

A word on this clonotype: One base away lies a much larger clone, so this may be a sequencing read error. The rearrangement links TRBV7-1 to TRBJ1-2; D unclear. TRBV7-1 is flagged as an ORF with uncertain function. The CDR3 spans 17 residues. The CDR3 nucleotides read TGTGCCGGCAGCACCACGACTCACGAGGGAAAGACCTATGGCTACACCTTC. Translating it yields CAGSTTTHEGKTYGYTF.

This clonotype came up a few times. With a much larger clone just one base away, this may be a read error. The chain is built from TRBV28 and TRBJ1-6; 7 bases agree with TRBD1. CDR1 MDHEN and CDR2 SYDVKM come from the germline V gene. The CDR3 sequence is 16 residues long. CDR3 nucleotides: TGTGCCAACAGTACCATAACAGGGGTAGTTGTTTCACCCCTCCACTTT. Encoded protein: CANSTITGVVVSPLHF.

CDR3 protein: CASSEKAGTGRGDTQYF. CDR3 nucleotide sequence: TGTGCCAGCAGCGAAAAAGCCGGGACAGGGCGGGGGGATACGCAGTATTTT. The chain recombines TRBV13 with TRBJ2-3, with 9 bases identical to TRBD1. This CDR3 is built from 17 residues. In germline, CDR1 is PRHDT, CDR2 FYEKMQ (reference sequence). V lost 5 bases, J lost 6 bases, and 15 bases stayed unmatched.

This clonotype was detected a few times. This may be a read error, as it is one base from a much larger clone. The chain couples TRBV28 to TRBJ1-5; D might be TRBD1 (5 bases). The germline gives CDR1 MDHEN, CDR2 SYDVKM. The V and J ends lost 11 bases and 4 bases respectively, with 21 bases between them. The CDR3 totals 15 residues. CDR3 DNA: TGTGCCGGCATCCCCCAGGGAAATGAAAATCAGCCCCAGCATTTT. Translation gives CAGIPQGNENQPQHF.

At least ten counts were recorded for this clonotype. The rearrangement links TRBV19 to TRBJ1-4; D remains ambiguous. The CDR3 runs 14 residues. V was shortened by 3 bases and J by 1 base, with 6 bases between the two germline ends. Germline CDR1 LNHDA, CDR2 SQIVND (reference sequence). CDR3 sequence reads: CASSIQQTNEKLFF. The CDR3 DNA reads as TGTGCCAGTAGTATCCAGCAAACTAATGAAAAACTGTTTTTT.

This clonotype was recorded a few times. This chain links TRBV7-8 with TRBJ2-5; 7 positions agree with TRBD1. The germline V gene encodes CDR1 SGHVS and CDR2 FQNEAQ. This CDR3 is built from 15 residues. The trim removed 5 bases at V and 6 bases at J, leaving 12 bases unmatched. This CDR3 reads CASSTLGAGGKTQYF. CDR3 sequence (DNA): TGTGCCAGCAGCACACTGGGGGCAGGGGGAAAGACCCAGTACTTC.

The chain joins TRBV11-3 to TRBJ1-2, with no clear D. Trimming removed 5 bases from V and 4 bases from J, with 23 bases in between. Per the germline V gene, CDR1 is SGHNT and CDR2 is YENEEA. The CDR3 totals 17 residues. CDR3 nucleotide sequence: TGTGCCAGCAGCGTCACTGGCGATCTCGGAAAGACCTATGGCTACACCTTC. It codes for CASSVTGDLGKTYGYTF.

This clonotype was seen at least ten times. The chain employs TRBV27 and TRBJ1-1; D remains unclear. This CDR3 has 14 residues. The V end lost 5 bases, the J end lost 7 bases, and 17 bases lay between the germline ends. Germline V gene sequence: CDR1 MNHEY, CDR2 SMNVEV (reference sequence). CDR3 loop: CASSISSRTFEAFF. The CDR3 DNA reads as TGTGCCAGCAGTATCTCTTCGAGAACCTTTGAAGCTTTCTTT.

CDR3 bases: TGTGCCAGCAGCTTGGGGCCGACAGGGGCCGAGCAGTACTTC. Residues: CASSLGPTGAEQYF. The chain employs TRBV5-6 and TRBJ2-7; 8 bases fit TRBD1. This CDR3 has 14 amino acids. Germline trimming cut 0 bases from V and 6 bases from J; bases unmatched to any gene: 5. Per the germline V gene, CDR1 is SGHDT and CDR2 is YYEEEE.

At least ten counts were recorded for this clonotype. This rearrangement joins TRBV6-6 to TRBJ1-2, with D uncertain. In germline, CDR1 is MNHNY, CDR2 SVGAGI (reference sequence). Trimming removed 0 bases from V and 0 bases from J, with 8 bases in between. The CDR3 length is 15 residues. The CDR3 reads CASSYSKRTNYGYTF. For the CDR3, the DNA is TGTGCCAGCAGTTACTCGAAACGTACTAACTATGGCTACACCTTC.

This clonotype was recorded at least ten times. The V call is TRBV3-1, the J call TRBJ2-7, with D unclear. Judging by the DNA end, TRBJ2-5 fits better; the J call may be wrong. The length of the CDR3 is 17 residues. Germline lookup yields CDR1 LGHDT and CDR2 YNNKEL (reference sequence). CDR3 DNA sequence: TGTGCCAGCAGCTCGGGTCATCCCATTTCTTTCTCTGAGACCCAGTACTTC. Its protein product is CASSSGHPISFSETQYF.

This clonotype was picked up many times. The chain is built from TRBV10-3 and TRBJ1-1, with 8 bases lining up with TRBD1. J was trimmed by 3 bases and V by 4 bases; bases with no gene match: 4. The CDR3 runs 14 residues. Per germline, CDR1 ENHRY and CDR2 SYGVKD. CDR3 coding DNA: TGTGCCATCAGTGGGACAGGGACGGACACTGAAGCTTTCTTT. It translates to CAISGTGTDTEAFF.

Ten or more counts support this clonotype. The chain is built from TRBV5-1 and TRBJ1-2; no clear D gene. CDR1 is SGHRS, CDR2 YFSETQ, per germline. The germline V and J ends were trimmed by 7 bases and 4 bases, with 23 bases remaining between them. The CDR3 runs 16 residues. CDR3 amino acids: CASLQVSVRKTYGYTF. As DNA, the CDR3 is TGCGCCAGCTTACAAGTATCGGTTCGAAAGACCTATGGCTACACCTTC.

This clonotype was counted ten times or more. The chain joins TRBV19 to TRBJ1-1; D remains ambiguous. The V end lost 7 bases, the J end lost 3 bases, and 12 bases lay between the germline ends. Per the germline V gene, CDR1 is LNHDA and CDR2 is SQIVND (reference sequence). There are 13 residues in the CDR3. CDR3 sequence reads: CASTSELHTEAFF. The CDR3 DNA follows: TGTGCCAGTACGTCGGAGCTACACACTGAAGCTTTCTTT.

With regard to this clonotype: A read error may be the cause here, since a much bigger clone is one base away. V and J are TRBV28 and TRBJ2-1, with D perhaps TRBD1 or TRBD2 (5 bases each). This CDR3 is built from 16 residues. CDR1 MDHEN and CDR2 SYDVKM come from the germline V gene. The CDR3 here is CASSAPFPGPTNEQSF. The CDR3 DNA reads as TGTGCCAGCAGTGCCCCCTTCCCGGGACCTACCAATGAGCAGTCCTTC.

This clonotype came up many times. The V call is TRBV19, the J call TRBJ1-5; a weak D match, TRBD1 (5 bases). The CDR3 is made up of 14 amino acids. V was trimmed by 3 bases and J by 5 bases, leaving 11 bases between them. Germline assignment: CDR1 LNHDA and CDR2 SQIVND (reference sequence). The DNA for the CDR3 is TGTGCCAGTAGTATGGCACAGGAGTATCAGCCCCAGCATTTT. Translation: CASSMAQEYQPQHF.

This clonotype was counted many times. The chain combines TRBV6-5 with TRBJ2-3, with D tentatively TRBD1 (6 bases). The CDR3 is 15 amino acids. Trimming cost V 5 bases and J 2 bases, with 14 bases left between them. The germline V gene encodes CDR1 MNHEY and CDR2 SVGAGI. Written as DNA, the CDR3 is TGTGCCAGCAGTCCCCAGGGGACCATCACAGATACGCAGTATTTT. This translates into CASSPQGTITDTQYF.